This record looks at one T cell receptor (beta chain) sequence and its context. This record comes from a study of shared clonotypes between healthy human individuals. An even split of each subset's genomic DNA across several immunoSEQ plates was performed. Clones were read by immunoSEQ multiplex PCR, and TCRdb kept only the in-frame ones, dropping some. The sample lists millions of clones, about 95% occurring once. This CDR3 is built from 15 residues. Per the germline V gene, CDR1 is SGHRS and CDR2 is YFSETQ. The V and J ends lost 0 bases and 6 bases respectively, with 15 bases between them. The clonotype was recovered from a young man in good health. The J gene is TRBJ1-2, the V gene TRBV5-1, with unresolved D. The sequenced material came from naive CD4+ T cells sorted from blood. The sample's subset: CD45RA+ positively selected. CDR3 nucleotide sequence: TGCGCCAGCAGCTTGGCCGCCGGGCAAGGGAATGGCTACACCTTC. Translated: CASSLAAGQGNGYTF.